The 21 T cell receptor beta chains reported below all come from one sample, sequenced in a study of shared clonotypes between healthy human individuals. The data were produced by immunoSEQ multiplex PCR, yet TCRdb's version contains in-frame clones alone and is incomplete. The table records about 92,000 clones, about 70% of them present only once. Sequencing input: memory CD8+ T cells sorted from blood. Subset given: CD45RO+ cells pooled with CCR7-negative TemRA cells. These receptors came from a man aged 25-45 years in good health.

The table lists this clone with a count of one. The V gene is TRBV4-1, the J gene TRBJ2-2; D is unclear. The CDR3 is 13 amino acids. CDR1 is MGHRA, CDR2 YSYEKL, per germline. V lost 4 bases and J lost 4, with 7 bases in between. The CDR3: CASSLAITGELFF. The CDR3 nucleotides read TGCGCCAGCAGCCTCGCCATCACCGGGGAGCTGTTTTTT.

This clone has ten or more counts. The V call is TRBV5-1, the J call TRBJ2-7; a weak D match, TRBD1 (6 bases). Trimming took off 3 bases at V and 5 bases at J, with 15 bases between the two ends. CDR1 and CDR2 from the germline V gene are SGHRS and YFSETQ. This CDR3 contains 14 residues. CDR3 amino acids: CASSSHYTGNEQYF. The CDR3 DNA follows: TGCGCCAGCAGCTCGCACTATACAGGGAACGAGCAGTACTTC.

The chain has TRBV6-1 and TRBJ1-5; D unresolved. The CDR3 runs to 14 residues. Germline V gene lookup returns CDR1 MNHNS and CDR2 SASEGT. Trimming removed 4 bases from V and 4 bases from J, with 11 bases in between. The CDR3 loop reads CASSGTEWNQPQHF. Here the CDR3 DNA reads TGTGCCAGCAGTGGGACGGAGTGGAATCAGCCCCAGCATTTT.

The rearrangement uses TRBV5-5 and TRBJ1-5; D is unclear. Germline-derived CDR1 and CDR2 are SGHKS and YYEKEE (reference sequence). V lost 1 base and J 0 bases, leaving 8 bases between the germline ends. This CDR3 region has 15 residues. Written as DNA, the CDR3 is TGTGCCAGCAGCTTGACTGGCCTTAGCAATCAGCCCCAGCATTTT. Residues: CASSLTGLSNQPQHF. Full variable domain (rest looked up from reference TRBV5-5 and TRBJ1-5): DAGVTQSPTHLIKTRGQQVTLRCSPISGHKSVSWYQQVLGQGPQFIFQYYEKEERGRGNFPDRFSARQFPNYSSELNVNALLLGDSALYLCASSLTGLSNQPQHFGDGTRLSIL.

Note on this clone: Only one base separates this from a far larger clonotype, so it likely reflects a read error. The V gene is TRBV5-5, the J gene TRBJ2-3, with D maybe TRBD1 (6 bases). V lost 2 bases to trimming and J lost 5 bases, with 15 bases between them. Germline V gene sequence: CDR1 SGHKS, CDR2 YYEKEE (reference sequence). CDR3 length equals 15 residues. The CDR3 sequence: CASSFTGTIIDTQYF. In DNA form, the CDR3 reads TGTGCCAGCAGCTTTACAGGGACGATCATAGATACGCAGTATTTT.

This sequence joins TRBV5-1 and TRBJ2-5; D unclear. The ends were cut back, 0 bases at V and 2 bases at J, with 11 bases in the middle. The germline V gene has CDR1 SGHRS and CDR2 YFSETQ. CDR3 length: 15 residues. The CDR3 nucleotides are TGCGCCAGCAGCTTGGATTCGACAAAGCAAGAGACCCAGTACTTC. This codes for CASSLDSTKQETQYF.

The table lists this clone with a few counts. The DNA of the CDR3 is TGTGCCGTTTGGGGGGGTCGCGGGAGTGAAACAGATACGCAGTATTTT. It is translated as CAVWGGRGSETDTQYF. This chain connects TRBV10-3 to TRBJ2-3, with TRBD2 matching 7 bases. Germline trimming cut 11 bases from V and 3 bases from J; bases unmatched to any gene: 17. Germline V lookup: CDR1 ENHRY, CDR2 SYGVKD. The CDR3 is made up of 16 amino acids.

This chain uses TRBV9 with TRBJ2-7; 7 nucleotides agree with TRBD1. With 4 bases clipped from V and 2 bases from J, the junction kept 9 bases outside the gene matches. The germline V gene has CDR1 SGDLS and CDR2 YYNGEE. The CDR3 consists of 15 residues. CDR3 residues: CASSPGQATPYEQYF. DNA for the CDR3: TGTGCCAGCAGCCCCGGACAGGCGACTCCCTACGAGCAGTACTTC.

CDR3 region: CASSQDPSGSPTGELFF. The DNA of the CDR3 is TGCGCCAGCAGCCAAGACCCTAGCGGGAGTCCCACCGGGGAGCTGTTTTTT. The chain employs TRBV4-3 and TRBJ2-2; 10 positions agree with TRBD2. The CDR3 has 17 residues. Trimming took 0 bases from V and 4 from J; bases not matched to a gene: 5. Looked up from germline, CDR1 is LGHNA and CDR2 is YSLEER.

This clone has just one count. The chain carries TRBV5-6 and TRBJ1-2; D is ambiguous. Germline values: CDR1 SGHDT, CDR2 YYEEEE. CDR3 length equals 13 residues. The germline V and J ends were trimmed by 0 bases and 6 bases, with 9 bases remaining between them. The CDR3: CASSLVRKDGYTF. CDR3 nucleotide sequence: TGTGCCAGCAGCTTGGTCAGAAAGGATGGCTACACCTTC.

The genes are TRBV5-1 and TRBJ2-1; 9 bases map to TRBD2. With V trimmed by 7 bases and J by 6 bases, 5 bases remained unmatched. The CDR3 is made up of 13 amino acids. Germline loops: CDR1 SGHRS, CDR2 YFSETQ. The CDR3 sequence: CASGSTSGNEQFF. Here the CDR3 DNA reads TGCGCCAGCGGATCGACTAGCGGCAATGAGCAGTTCTTC.

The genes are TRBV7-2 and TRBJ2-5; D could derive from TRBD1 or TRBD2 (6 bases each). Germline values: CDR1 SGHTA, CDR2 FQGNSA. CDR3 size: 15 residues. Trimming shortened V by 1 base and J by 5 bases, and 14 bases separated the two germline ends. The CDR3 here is CASSLDGGRGETQYF. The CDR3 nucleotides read TGTGCCAGCAGCTTAGACGGGGGCAGGGGTGAGACCCAGTACTTC.

The CDR3 bases are TGTGCCAGTAGTATAGACCGGGACTGGCCCCCCGGGGAGCAGTTCTTC. It translates to CASSIDRDWPPGEQFF. The rearrangement uses TRBV19 and TRBJ2-1; weak D call: TRBD2 (6 bases). The germline CDR1 and CDR2 sequences are LNHDA and SQIVND (reference sequence). V was clipped by 0 bases and J by 10 bases, with 19 bases between them. This CDR3 is 16 amino acids long.

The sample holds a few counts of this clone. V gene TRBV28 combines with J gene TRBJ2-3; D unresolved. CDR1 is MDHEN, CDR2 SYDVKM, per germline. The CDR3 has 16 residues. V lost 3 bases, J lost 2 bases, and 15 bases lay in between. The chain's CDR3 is CASSFSWLFHTDTQYF. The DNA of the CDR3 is TGTGCCAGCAGTTTTTCTTGGCTCTTCCACACAGATACGCAGTATTTT.

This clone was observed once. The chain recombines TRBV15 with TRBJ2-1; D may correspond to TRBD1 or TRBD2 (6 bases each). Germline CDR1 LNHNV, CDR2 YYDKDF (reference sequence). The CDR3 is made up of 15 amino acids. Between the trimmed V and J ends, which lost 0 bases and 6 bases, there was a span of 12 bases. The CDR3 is CATSRDRGDSNEQFF. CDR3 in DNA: TGTGCCACCAGCAGAGATAGGGGGGACTCCAATGAGCAGTTCTTC.

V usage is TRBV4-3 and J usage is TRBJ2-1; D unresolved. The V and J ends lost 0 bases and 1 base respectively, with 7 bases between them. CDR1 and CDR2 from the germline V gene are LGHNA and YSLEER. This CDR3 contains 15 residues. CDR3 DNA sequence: TGCGCCAGCAGCCAAGATAGGATGTCCTACAATGAGCAGTTCTTC. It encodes CASSQDRMSYNEQFF.

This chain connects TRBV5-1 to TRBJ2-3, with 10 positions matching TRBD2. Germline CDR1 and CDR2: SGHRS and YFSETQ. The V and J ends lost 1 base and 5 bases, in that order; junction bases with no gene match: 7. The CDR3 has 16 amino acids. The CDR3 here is CASSLFLAGGGDTQYF. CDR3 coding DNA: TGCGCCAGCAGCTTGTTCTTAGCGGGAGGTGGAGATACGCAGTATTTT.

The CDR3 loop reads CASSSHGATNEKLFF. In DNA form, the CDR3 reads TGTGCCAGCAGCTCCCACGGAGCAACTAATGAAAAACTGTTTTTT. The chain uses TRBV9 and TRBJ1-4, with D unresolved. Trimming shortened V by 4 bases and J by 0 bases, and 10 bases separated the two germline ends. The germline CDR1 and CDR2 sequences are SGDLS and YYNGEE. The CDR3 consists of 15 residues.

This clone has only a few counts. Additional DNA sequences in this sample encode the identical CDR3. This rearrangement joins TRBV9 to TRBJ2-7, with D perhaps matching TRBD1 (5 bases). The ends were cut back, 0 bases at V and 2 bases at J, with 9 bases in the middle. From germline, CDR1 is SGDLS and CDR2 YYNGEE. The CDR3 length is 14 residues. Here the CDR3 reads CASSVGQGTYEQYF. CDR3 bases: TGTGCCAGCAGCGTAGGTCAGGGCACCTACGAGCAGTACTTC.

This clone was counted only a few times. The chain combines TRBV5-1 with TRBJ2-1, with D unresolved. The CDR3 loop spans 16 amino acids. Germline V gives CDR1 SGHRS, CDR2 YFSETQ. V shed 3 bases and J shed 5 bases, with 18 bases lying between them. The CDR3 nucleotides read TGCGCCAGCAGCTACCACGACTCGGAAATGAACAATGAGCAGTTCTTC. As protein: CASSYHDSEMNNEQFF.

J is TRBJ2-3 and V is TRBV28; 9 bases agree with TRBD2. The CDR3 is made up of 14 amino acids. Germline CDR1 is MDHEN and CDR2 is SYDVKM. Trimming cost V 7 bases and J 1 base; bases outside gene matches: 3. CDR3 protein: CASTLAGGTDTQYF. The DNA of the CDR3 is TGTGCCAGCACCTTAGCGGGAGGCACAGATACGCAGTATTTT.